The rows below give T cell receptor beta chains drawn from one sample of a study of blood T cell repertoires in COVID-19. Sequencing was performed with immunoSEQ multiplex PCR; in TCRdb, only in-frame clones are kept and a portion is missing. This sample carries roughly 200,000 clones, roughly 88% of them seen once, and the ten largest clones take roughly 8.7%. Sequencing was performed on PBMCs or T cells enriched from blood (not recorded which). The receptor set was obtained from a woman aged 25 to 39 who had recovered from COVID-19. Each CDR3 is given with its conserved first and last residue. Fields, in order: D gene, J gene, V gene, clone size, CDR3 DNA, CDR3 protein. A D gene is named only where the DNA matches it firmly. Clone size appears in some rows only: once, few, many, or a class for an expanded clone.

TRBD2,TRBJ2-7,TRBV6-1,NA,TGTGCCAGCAGTGAAGCGTCGGTCGGGCGGGAGAACCCCTACGAGCAGTACTTC,CASSEASVGRENPYEQYF
TRBD1,TRBJ2-2,TRBV9,NA,TGTGCCAGCAGCCCGGGGGACAGGGGAAACACCGGGGAGCTGTTTTTT,CASSPGDRGNTGELFF
TRBD1,TRBJ1-4,TRBV5-4,NA,TGTGCCAGCAGCTTACAGGGGGCTAATGAAAAACTGTTTTTT,CASSLQGANEKLFF
NA,TRBJ1-1,TRBV10-2,NA,TGCGCCAGCAGTTATGACAGGACAGCAATGAACACTGAAGCTTTCTTT,CASSYDRTAMNTEAFF
NA,TRBJ2-5,TRBV5-1,NA,TGCGCCAGCAGCTTGGGGTTGAGGGAGACCCAGTACTTC,CASSLGLRETQYF
NA,TRBJ2-2,TRBV2,NA,TGTGCCAGCAGTGAATATCACCGGGGACTTCTAGCCCAGGGGCTGTTTTTT,CASSEYHRGLLAQGLFF
NA,TRBJ1-5,TRBV4-1,NA,TGCGCCAGCAGCCAACTTGATTCGTCCGACCCAAGCGAGCAGCCCCAGCATTTT,CASSQLDSSDPSEQPQHF
TRBD2,TRBJ2-7,TRBV29-1,NA,TGCAGCGTTGAAGATACGGGGGGGGCCGACTACGAGCAGTACTTC,CSVEDTGGADYEQYF
NA,TRBJ2-3,TRBV7-8,NA,TGTGCCAGCAGTGGGGGGAGGTCAGATACGCAGTATTTT,CASSGGRSDTQYF
NA,TRBJ2-2,TRBV5-4,NA,TGTGCCAGCAGCTTGGTTCAGAACGCCGGGGAGCTGTTTTTT,CASSLVQNAGELFF
TRBD1,TRBJ2-7,TRBV15,NA,TGTGCCACCAGCAGAGCGGCGGGACAGGGGGCTACCTACGAGCAGTACTTC,CATSRAAGQGATYEQYF
TRBD1,TRBJ2-7,TRBV5-1,once,TGCGCCAGCAGCTTACCCCAGGGGGACGACGAGCAGTACTTC,CASSLPQGDDEQYF
TRBD1,TRBJ2-7,TRBV9,NA,TGTGCCAGCAGCGTAGGACAGGGGGCCACCTACGAGCAGTACTTC,CASSVGQGATYEQYF
TRBD1,TRBJ2-7,TRBV6-5,NA,TGTGCCAGCAGTCGTACAGGGGACGAGCAGTACTTC,CASSRTGDEQYF
TRBD2,TRBJ2-3,TRBV28,NA,TGTGCCAGCAGTTTAGCGGGCAGAGGACTAGCTGACGATACGCAGTATTTT,CASSLAGRGLADDTQYF
NA,TRBJ2-5,TRBV7-7,NA,TGTGCTAGCAGCTCGAGCGACTCGTTCGTCGAGACCCAGTACTTC,CASSSSDSFVETQYF
TRBD2,TRBJ2-5,TRBV11-1,NA,TGTGCCAGCACCCCGGGAGGCGAGACCCAGTACTTC,CASTPGGETQYF
NA,TRBJ1-5,TRBV28,few,TGTGCCAGCAGTTTACTCCAGGGAAGTGTCAATCAGCCCCAGCATTTT,CASSLLQGSVNQPQHF
TRBD2,TRBJ2-3,TRBV7-8,once,TGTGCCAGCAGCTTAGGAACTCCAACCGGGACGGGAGGAACAGATACGCAGTATTTT,CASSLGTPTGTGGTDTQYF
NA,TRBJ2-1,TRBV20-1,NA,TGCAGTGCTCCACTCCACAATGAGCAGTTCTTC,CSAPLHNEQFF
TRBD2,TRBJ2-5,TRBV10-3,NA,TGTGCCATCAGTGAGCGCAGGACTAGCGGGAGAGGAGAGACCCAGTACTTC,CAISERRTSGRGETQYF
TRBD1,TRBJ1-6,TRBV6-5,NA,TGTGCCAGCAGTTACGTGCAGGGGGAATCACCCCTCCACTTT,CASSYVQGESPLHF
TRBD2,TRBJ2-1,TRBV12-3/TRBV12-4,NA,TGTGCCAGCAGTGCGGGGGTCAATGAGCAGTTCTTC,CASSAGVNEQFF
NA,TRBJ2-3,TRBV30,NA,TGTGCCTGGAGTTGGGGAGGGGGGTCTAGCACAGATACGCAGTATTTT,CAWSWGGGSSTDTQYF
TRBD2,TRBJ2-1,TRBV6-5,NA,TGTGCCAGCAGTTACTCCAGCGGGAGGACCAACAATGAGCAGTTCTTC,CASSYSSGRTNNEQFF
TRBD2,TRBJ2-5,TRBV3-1/TRBV3-2,NA,TGTGCCAGCAGCCTTGGACTAGCGGAAGTACAAGAGACCCAGTACTTC,CASSLGLAEVQETQYF
NA,TRBJ2-1,TRBV30,NA,TGTGCCTGGAGTCCTCGGGAGTGCAATGAGCAGTTCTTC,CAWSPRECNEQFF
NA,TRBJ2-7,TRBV19,NA,TGTGCCAGTAACCTACTCGTAAAAACGGTTTCATTTTACGAGCAGTACTTC,CASNLLVKTVSFYEQYF
NA,TRBJ1-2,TRBV7-2,once,TGTGCCAGCAGGAGCACAGAGTCCTATGGCTACACCTTC,CASRSTESYGYTF
NA,TRBJ2-3,TRBV2,NA,TGTGCCAGCAGCGTCCGACTAGGAGATACGCAGTATTTT,CASSVRLGDTQYF
TRBD2,TRBJ2-3,TRBV6-2/TRBV6-3,NA,TGTGCCAGCAGCAAGGGACTAGCGGGGAGCACAGATACGCAGTATTTT,CASSKGLAGSTDTQYF
NA,TRBJ2-3,TRBV7-9,NA,TGTGCCAGCAGCTCTAGTCGGATTACGCAGTATTTT,CASSSSRITQYF
NA,TRBJ2-7,TRBV7-9,NA,TGTGCCAGCAGCCCCGTAGGGGAAACTGGGCAGTACTTC,CASSPVGETGQYF
TRBD1,TRBJ1-1,TRBV7-8,NA,TGTGCCAGCAGCTTAGCGGTGACAGGGGGCGGCGAAGCTTTCTTT,CASSLAVTGGGEAFF
NA,TRBJ1-1,TRBV6-5,NA,TGTGCCAGCAGGACAGGGAACACTGAAGCTTTCTTT,CASRTGNTEAFF
NA,TRBJ1-2,TRBV19,NA,TGTGCCAGTAGTATAGGAGAACCCTATGGCTACACCTTC,CASSIGEPYGYTF
NA,TRBJ1-1,TRBV14,NA,TGTGCCAGCAGCCAACGACTAGGGTATGGCACTGAAGCTTTCTTT,CASSQRLGYGTEAFF
NA,TRBJ1-5,TRBV28,NA,TGTGCCAGCAGTTTATGGCAGGCCGGTCAGCCCCAGCATTTT,CASSLWQAGQPQHF
NA,TRBJ1-2,TRBV5-5,NA,TGTGCCAGCAGCGTCAGTAATGACGGGAGAGTCTATGGCTACACCTTC,CASSVSNDGRVYGYTF
TRBD1,TRBJ2-7,TRBV27,NA,TGTGCCAGCAGTATCCGTTTTGGGGACAGAGAGCTTTACGAGCAGTACTTC,CASSIRFGDRELYEQYF
TRBD2,TRBJ2-1,TRBV10-2,NA,TGCGCCAGCAGGAAGGGCCCTAGCGGGAGGGTCAATGAGCAGTTCTTC,CASRKGPSGRVNEQFF
NA,TRBJ2-7,TRBV10-3,NA,TGTGCCATCAGTGAGTTCCAAGGAGGAGGATACGAGCAGTACTTC,CAISEFQGGGYEQYF
NA,TRBJ2-2,TRBV4-2,NA,TGTGCCAGCAGGGACAGAGACACCGGGGAGCTGTTTTTT,CASRDRDTGELFF
NA,TRBJ2-2,TRBV5-1,few,TGCGCCAGCAGTTATCGAGCTCAGGGTGGCGGGGAGCTGTTTTTT,CASSYRAQGGGELFF
NA,TRBJ1-5,TRBV6-1,NA,TGTGCCAGCAGTGATCCCGGGCCCCAGCATTTT,CASSDPGPQHF
TRBD1,TRBJ1-5,TRBV29-1,NA,TGCAGCGCAACCGGGACAGGGGCTCAGCCCCAGCATTTT,CSATGTGAQPQHF
NA,TRBJ1-2,TRBV29-1,NA,TGCAGCGACGGTGGCTACACCTTC,CSDGGYTF
NA,TRBJ1-3,TRBV6-1,NA,TGTGCCAGCAGAGAAGATACTATCTCTGGAAACACCATATATTTT,CASREDTISGNTIYF
NA,TRBJ2-7,TRBV19,NA,TGTGCCAGTAGTATAGAGGGCAGCTCCTACGAGCAGTACTTC,CASSIEGSSYEQYF
TRBD2,TRBJ2-1,TRBV3-1/TRBV3-2,few,TGTGCCAGCAGCCAAATAGCGGGTTCCTACAATGAGCAGTTCTTC,CASSQIAGSYNEQFF
TRBD1,TRBJ2-7,TRBV11-2,NA,TGTGCCAGCAGTTCCATCCGGGGACAGGGACCCTACGAGCAGTACTTC,CASSSIRGQGPYEQYF
NA,TRBJ2-7,TRBV29-1,NA,TGCAGCGTGGGGGTTGGGGGGAGCACCTACGAGCAGTACTTC,CSVGVGGSTYEQYF
TRBD1,TRBJ1-4,TRBV11-2,NA,TGTGCCAGCAGCTATGGGGACAGGGGGCTTAATGAAAAACTGTTTTTT,CASSYGDRGLNEKLFF
NA,TRBJ1-6,TRBV3-1/TRBV3-2,NA,TGTGCCAGCAGCCGCGGGTACCAGAGCTCCTATAATTCACCCCTCCACTTT,CASSRGYQSSYNSPLHF
TRBD2,TRBJ2-7,TRBV6-5,NA,TGTGCCAGCAGTCTAGCGGGAGACGAGCAGTACTTC,CASSLAGDEQYF
TRBD2,TRBJ2-7,TRBV7-9,NA,TGTGCCAGCAGCTTAGCGCGGCTAGCGGGCTCCGAGCAGTACTTC,CASSLARLAGSEQYF
TRBD2,TRBJ2-7,TRBV5-1,NA,TGCGCCAGCACCCAGACTAGCGGCTCCTACGAGCAGTACTTC,CASTQTSGSYEQYF
NA,TRBJ2-1,TRBV10-3,NA,TGTGCCATCAGTTCTTACGGAGTGGTCAATGAGCAGTTCTTC,CAISSYGVVNEQFF